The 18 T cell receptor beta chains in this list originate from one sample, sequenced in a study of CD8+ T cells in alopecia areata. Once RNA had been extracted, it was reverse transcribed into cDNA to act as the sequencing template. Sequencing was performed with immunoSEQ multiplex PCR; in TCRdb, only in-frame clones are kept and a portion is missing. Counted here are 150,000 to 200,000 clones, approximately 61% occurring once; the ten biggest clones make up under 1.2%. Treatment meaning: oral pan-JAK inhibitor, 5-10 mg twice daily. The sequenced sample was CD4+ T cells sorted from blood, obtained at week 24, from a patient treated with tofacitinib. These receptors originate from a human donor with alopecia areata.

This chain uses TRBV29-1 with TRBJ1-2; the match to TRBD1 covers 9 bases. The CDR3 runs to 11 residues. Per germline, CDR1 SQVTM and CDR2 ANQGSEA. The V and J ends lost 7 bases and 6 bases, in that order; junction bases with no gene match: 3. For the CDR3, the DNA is TGCAGCGGTGGGGACAGGGATGGCTACACCTTC. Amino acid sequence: CSGGDRDGYTF. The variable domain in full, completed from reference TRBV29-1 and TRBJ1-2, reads SAVISQKPSRDICQRGTSLTIQCQVDSQVTMMFWYRQQPGQSLTLIATANQGSEATYESGFVIDKFPISRPNLTFSTLTVSNMSPEDSSIYLCSGGDRDGYTFGSGTRLTVV.

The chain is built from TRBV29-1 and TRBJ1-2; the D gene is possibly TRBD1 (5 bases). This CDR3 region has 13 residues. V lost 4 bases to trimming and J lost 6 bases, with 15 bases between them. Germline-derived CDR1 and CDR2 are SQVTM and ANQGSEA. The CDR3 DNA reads TGCAGCGTTGTTGGCAGGGTAACCAATGGCTACACCTTC. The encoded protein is CSVVGRVTNGYTF.

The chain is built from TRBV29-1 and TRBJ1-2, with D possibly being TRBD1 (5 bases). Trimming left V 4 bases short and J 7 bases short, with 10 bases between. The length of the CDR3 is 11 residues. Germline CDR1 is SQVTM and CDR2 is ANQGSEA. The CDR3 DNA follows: TGCAGCGTTGGGGGCGCGGGTGGCTACACCTTC. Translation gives CSVGGAGGYTF.

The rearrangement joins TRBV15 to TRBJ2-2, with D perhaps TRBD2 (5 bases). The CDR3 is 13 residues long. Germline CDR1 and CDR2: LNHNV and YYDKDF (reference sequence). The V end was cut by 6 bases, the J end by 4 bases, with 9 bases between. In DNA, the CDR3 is TGTGCCACCAGAACTAGATCCACCGGGGAGCTGTTTTTT. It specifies CATRTRSTGELFF.

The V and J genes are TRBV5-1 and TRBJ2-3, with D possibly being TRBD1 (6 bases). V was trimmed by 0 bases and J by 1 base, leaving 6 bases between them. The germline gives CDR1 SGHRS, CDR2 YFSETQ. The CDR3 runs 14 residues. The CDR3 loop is CASSLDRGTDTQYF. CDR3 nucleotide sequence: TGCGCCAGCAGCTTGGACAGGGGCACAGATACGCAGTATTTT.

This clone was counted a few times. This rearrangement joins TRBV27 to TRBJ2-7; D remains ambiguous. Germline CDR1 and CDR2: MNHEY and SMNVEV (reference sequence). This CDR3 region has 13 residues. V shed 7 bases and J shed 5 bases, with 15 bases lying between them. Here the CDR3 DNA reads TGTGCCAGCACTAGACGCCGGTTCGACGAGCAGTACTTC. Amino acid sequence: CASTRRRFDEQYF.

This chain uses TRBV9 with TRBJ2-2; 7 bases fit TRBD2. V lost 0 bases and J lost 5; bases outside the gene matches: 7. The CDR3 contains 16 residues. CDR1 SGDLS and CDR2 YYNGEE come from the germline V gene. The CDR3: CASSVVAGSSTGELFF. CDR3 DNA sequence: TGTGCCAGCAGCGTAGTAGCGGGTTCGTCTACCGGGGAGCTGTTTTTT.

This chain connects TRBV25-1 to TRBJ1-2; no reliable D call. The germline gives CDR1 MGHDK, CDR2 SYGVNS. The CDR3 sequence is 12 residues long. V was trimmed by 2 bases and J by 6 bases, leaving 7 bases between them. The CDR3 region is CASSEGVHGYTF. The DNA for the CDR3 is TGTGCCAGCAGTGAAGGGGTACATGGCTACACCTTC.

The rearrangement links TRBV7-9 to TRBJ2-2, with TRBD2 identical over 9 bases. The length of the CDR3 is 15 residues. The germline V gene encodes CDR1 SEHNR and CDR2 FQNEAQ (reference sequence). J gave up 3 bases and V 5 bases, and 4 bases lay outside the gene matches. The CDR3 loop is CASSPTSGYTGELFF. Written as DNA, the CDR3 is TGTGCCAGCAGCCCTACTAGCGGGTACACCGGGGAGCTGTTTTTT. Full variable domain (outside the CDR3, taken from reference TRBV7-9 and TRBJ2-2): DTGVSQNPRHKITKRGQNVTFRCDPISEHNRLYWYRQTLGQGPEFLTYFQNEAQLEKSRLLSDRFSAERPKGSFSTLEIQRTEQGDSAMYLCASSPTSGYTGELFFGEGSRLTVL.

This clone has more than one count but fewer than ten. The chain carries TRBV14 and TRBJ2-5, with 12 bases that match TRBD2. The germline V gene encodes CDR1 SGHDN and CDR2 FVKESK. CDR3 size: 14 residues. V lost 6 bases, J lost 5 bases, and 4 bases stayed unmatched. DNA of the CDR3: TGTGCCAGCAGACTAGCGGGGGGTTCGGAGACCCAGTACTTC. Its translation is CASRLAGGSETQYF.

CDR3 residues: CASSSQGLGMNTEAFF. The DNA for the CDR3 is TGTGCCAGCAGTTCTCAGGGGTTAGGAATGAACACTGAAGCTTTCTTT. The chain recombines TRBV27 with TRBJ1-1; D is perhaps TRBD1 (6 bases). CDR1 MNHEY and CDR2 SMNVEV come from the germline V gene (reference sequence). This CDR3 has 16 amino acids. V was shortened by 4 bases and J by 0 bases, with 15 bases between the two germline ends.

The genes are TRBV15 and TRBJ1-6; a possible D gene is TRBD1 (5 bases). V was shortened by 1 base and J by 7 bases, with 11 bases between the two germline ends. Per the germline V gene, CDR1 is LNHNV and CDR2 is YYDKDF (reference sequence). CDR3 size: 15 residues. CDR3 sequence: CATSRARDRNSPLHF. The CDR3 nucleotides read TGTGCCACCAGCAGAGCCCGGGACCGGAATTCACCCCTCCACTTT.

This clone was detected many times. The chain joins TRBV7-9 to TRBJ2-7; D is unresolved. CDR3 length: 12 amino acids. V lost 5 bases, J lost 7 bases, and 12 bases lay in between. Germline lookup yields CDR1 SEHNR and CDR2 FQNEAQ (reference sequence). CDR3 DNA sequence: TGTGCCAGCAGCCCCGACCAATTTGAGCAGTACTTC. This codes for CASSPDQFEQYF.

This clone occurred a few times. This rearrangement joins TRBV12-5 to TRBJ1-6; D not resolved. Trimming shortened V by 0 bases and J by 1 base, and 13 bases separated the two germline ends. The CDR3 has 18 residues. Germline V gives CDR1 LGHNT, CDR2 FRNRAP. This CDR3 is CASGLVRLPPSYNSPLHF. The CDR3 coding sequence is TGTGCTAGTGGTTTGGTACGCCTACCGCCATCCTATAATTCACCCCTCCACTTT. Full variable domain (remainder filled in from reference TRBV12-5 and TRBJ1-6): DARVTQTPRHKVTEMGQEVTMRCQPILGHNTVFWYRQTMMQGLELLAYFRNRAPLDDSGMPKDRFSAEMPDATLATLKIQPSEPRDSAVYFCASGLVRLPPSYNSPLHFGNGTRLTVT.

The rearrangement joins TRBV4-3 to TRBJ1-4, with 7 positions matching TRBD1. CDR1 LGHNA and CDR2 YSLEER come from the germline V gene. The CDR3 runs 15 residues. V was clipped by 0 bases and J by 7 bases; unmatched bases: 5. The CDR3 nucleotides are TGCGCCAGCAGCCAAGATTTGGCAGGGGGTGAAAAACTGTTTTTT. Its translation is CASSQDLAGGEKLFF.

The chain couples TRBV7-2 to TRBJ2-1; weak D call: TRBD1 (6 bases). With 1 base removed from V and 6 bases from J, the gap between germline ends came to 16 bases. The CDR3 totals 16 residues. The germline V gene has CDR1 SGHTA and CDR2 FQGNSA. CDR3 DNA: TGTGCCAGCAGCTTAGTCGCAGGGGCAATAGTCAATGAGCAGTTCTTC. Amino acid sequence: CASSLVAGAIVNEQFF.

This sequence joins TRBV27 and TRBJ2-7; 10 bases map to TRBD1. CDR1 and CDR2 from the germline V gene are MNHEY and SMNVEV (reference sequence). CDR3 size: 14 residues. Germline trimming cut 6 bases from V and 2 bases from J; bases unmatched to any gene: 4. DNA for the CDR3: TGTGCCAGCAGGTCGGGACAGGGGCCCTACGAGCAGTACTTC. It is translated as CASRSGQGPYEQYF.

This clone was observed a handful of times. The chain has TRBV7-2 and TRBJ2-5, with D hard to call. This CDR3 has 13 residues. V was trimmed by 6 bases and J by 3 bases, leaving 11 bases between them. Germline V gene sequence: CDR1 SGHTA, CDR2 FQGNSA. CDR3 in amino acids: CASSRPKEETQYF. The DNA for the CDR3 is TGTGCCAGCAGTAGGCCCAAAGAAGAGACCCAGTACTTC. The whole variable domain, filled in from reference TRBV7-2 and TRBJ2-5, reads GAGVSQSPSNKVTEKGKDVELRCDPISGHTALYWYRQSLGQGLEFLIYFQGNSAPDKSGLPSDRFSAERTGGSVSTLTIQRTQQEDSAVYLCASSRPKEETQYFGPGTRLLVL.